This TCR beta chain was retrieved from a study of OX40 agonist ivuxolimab in advanced cancers. The investigators sampled blood at baseline, at cycle 4 day 1, and at cycle 7 day 1. General study results and limits: Among patients with partial responses at 0.1-3.0 mg/kg, clonal expansion was among the lowest. CD8+ T cells were the subset that, on average, had more expanded clones than CD4+.

As concerns this clone: The antigen is not known. The sample contains more than one DNA sequence encoding this CDR3.

Per germline, CDR1 LNHDA and CDR2 SQIVND (reference sequence). The CDR3 covers 13 residues. The V and J ends lost 6 bases and 4 bases respectively, with 10 bases between them. Repertoires were generated with immunoSEQ multiplex PCR, while TCRdb's copy carries only in-frame clones and drops some. Of nearly 80,000 clones listed, roughly 94% are singletons. The sequenced sample was CD4+ or CD8+ T cells sorted from blood, obtained in a trial of the OX40 agonist ivuxolimab. This receptor was identified in an adult with an advanced solid tumor such as melanoma, head and neck, liver or kidney cancer. This chain connects TRBV19 to TRBJ1-5; D may be TRBD1 (5 bases). CDR3 nucleotide sequence: TGTGCCAGTAGCCCCGGGGGGAATCAGCCCCAGCATTTT. Residues: CASSPGGNQPQHF. The entire variable domain, with the rest obtained from reference TRBV19 and TRBJ1-5, is as follows: DGGITQSPKYLFRKEGQNVTLSCEQNLNHDAMYWYRQDPGQGLRLIYYSQIVNDFQKGDIAEGYSVSREKKESFPLTVTSAQKNPTAFYLCASSPGGNQPQHFGDGTRLSIL.